These T cell receptor beta chains were read from a single sample in a study of blood T cell repertoires in COVID-19. TCRdb's table, derived via immunoSEQ multiplex PCR, lists solely in-frame clones and lacks some. Among about 170,000 clones listed, approximately 92% were seen once. The sample comprised peripheral blood. These receptors were taken from a woman in her fifties or sixties with acute or convalescent COVID-19. The CDR3 runs from the conserved cysteine through the conserved F or W. Fields, in order: D gene, V gene, clone size, J gene, CDR3 length, CDR3 protein, CDR3 DNA. D genes are given only for firm matches. Where a row states a size, it is once, few, many or the class of an expanded clone; other rows omit it.

NA	TRBV7-9	NA	TRBJ1-2	13	CASSSVRGHGYTF	TGTGCCAGCAGTTCCGTTAGGGGTCATGGCTACACCTTC
NA	TRBV24-1	NA	TRBJ2-3	15	CATSVKGVSTDTQYF	TGTGCCACCAGTGTAAAAGGGGTTAGCACAGATACGCAGTATTTT
NA	TRBV21-1	NA	TRBJ2-1	16	CASSKVGQELYNEQFF	TGTGCCAGCAGCAAAGTCGGACAGGAACTCTACAATGAGCAGTTCTTC
NA	TRBV2	NA	TRBJ1-3	15	CASSLDSSSGNTIYF	TGTGCCAGCAGCCTCGACAGCAGCTCTGGAAACACCATATATTTT
TRBD1	TRBV27	NA	TRBJ2-7	13	CASNQQGANEQYF	TGTGCCAGCAACCAACAGGGGGCCAACGAGCAGTACTTC
TRBD1	TRBV12-5	NA	TRBJ1-4	15	CASGLGDRVGGKLFF	TGTGCTAGTGGTTTGGGGGACAGGGTCGGTGGAAAACTGTTTTTT
NA	TRBV19	NA	TRBJ2-7	14	CASSIGTGTYEQYF	TGTGCCAGTAGTATTGGCACGGGAACCTACGAGCAGTACTTC
NA	TRBV5-8	NA	TRBJ1-5	14	CASSLSEAVRPQHF	TGTGCCAGCAGCTTGTCGGAGGCGGTCAGGCCCCAGCATTTT
NA	TRBV7-9	few	TRBJ2-6	15	CASSLGQSGANVLTF	TGTGCCAGCAGCTTAGGCCAGTCTGGGGCCAACGTCCTGACTTTC
NA	TRBV30	NA	TRBJ1-5	14	CAWSATNGNQPQHF	TGTGCCTGGAGTGCCACAAATGGCAATCAGCCCCAGCATTTT
NA	TRBV5-4	NA	TRBJ2-7	14	CASSTRTGTYEQHF	TGTGCCAGCAGCACCCGAACAGGTACCTACGAGCAGCACTTC